A single sample gave rise to the 14 T cell receptor beta chains below, sequenced in a study of monozygotic twins with inflammatory bowel disease. TCRdb reanalyzed the 5' RACE reads, giving one entry per CDR3 protein sequence and no DNA. The sample holds 120,000 to 150,000 distinct CDR3 sequences. The sample comprised blood. The receptors were gathered from a human donor with ulcerative colitis or Crohn's disease, or a healthy co-twin of an affected twin (not recorded which).

The V gene is TRBV10-3, the J gene TRBJ2-7; TCRdb reports TRBD1, a call that lacks DNA to check it against. The CDR3 has 13 residues. Germline loops: CDR1 ENHRY, CDR2 SYGVKD. Here the CDR3 reads CATSGGSTYEQYF.

V and J are TRBV7-7 and TRBJ2-5. This CDR3 contains 13 residues. Looked up from germline, CDR1 is SSHAT and CDR2 is FNYEAQ (reference sequence). The CDR3 reads CASSLEQQETQYF. Full variable domain (remainder filled in from reference TRBV7-7 and TRBJ2-5): GAGVSQSPRYKVTKRGQDVTLRCDPISSHATLYWYQQALGQGPEFLTYFNYEAQPDKSGLPSDRFSAERPEGSISTLTIQRTEQRDSAMYRCASSLEQQETQYFGPGTRLLVL.

This chain links TRBV6-6 with TRBJ1-2; checking the TCRdb D call of TRBD1 is not possible without DNA. The CDR3 runs 13 residues. CDR1 and CDR2 (germline): MNHNY, SVGAGI (reference sequence). CDR3 amino acids: CASSNQGGYGYTF.

The chain recombines TRBV4-1 with TRBJ2-7; as DNA is missing, the TRBD1 call by TCRdb cannot be tested. This CDR3 is 16 amino acids long. Germline V gene lookup returns CDR1 MGHRA and CDR2 YSYEKL. CDR3 residues: CASRRIPAGDSYEQYF.

This rearrangement joins TRBV6-4 to TRBJ2-3; TCRdb's D call, TRBD1, is unchecked because there is no DNA. The CDR3 totals 15 residues. The V gene's germline CDR1 is MRHNA and CDR2 SNTAGT. The CDR3 reads CASSDSSGGPDTQYF.

This chain joins TRBV5-1 and TRBJ2-1; the D call of TRBD2 rests on TCRdb alone, since no DNA is present to check it. This CDR3 is built from 13 residues. The germline CDR1 and CDR2 sequences are SGHRS and YFSETQ. Here the CDR3 reads CASGLGGENEQFF.

The V gene is TRBV6-5, the J gene TRBJ2-7; TCRdb's D call, TRBD2, is unchecked because there is no DNA. The CDR3 sequence is 16 residues long. CDR1 MNHEY and CDR2 SVGAGI come from the germline V gene. The CDR3 sequence is CASSYFLSGVEGEQYF.

This chain uses TRBV20-1 with TRBJ2-3; there is no DNA to check the TCRdb D call of TRBD1. In germline, CDR1 is DFQATT, CDR2 SNEGSKA (reference sequence). The length of the CDR3 is 13 residues. CDR3 region: CSAPPRITDTQYF.

V usage is TRBV7-2 and J usage is TRBJ2-5; TCRdb outputs TRBD1, but without DNA this stays unchecked. The CDR3 consists of 17 residues. Germline CDR1 reads SGHTA; CDR2 reads FQGNSA. The CDR3 protein is CASSLHRVWSGQETQYF.

This chain joins TRBV12-3 or TRBV12-4 and TRBJ2-1; the D call from TCRdb, TRBD2, cannot be confirmed without DNA. The CDR3 is 11 amino acids. The CDR3 loop is CASVGSRGQFF.

This chain connects TRBV7-8 to TRBJ2-3; without DNA, the TCRdb call of TRBD1 cannot be checked. The CDR3 extends over 15 amino acids. Germline loops: CDR1 SGHVS, CDR2 FQNEAQ. CDR3: CASSQRTGSTDTQYF.

J is TRBJ2-1 and V is TRBV18; TCRdb outputs TRBD2, but without DNA this stays unchecked. Per the germline V gene, CDR1 is KGHSH and CDR2 is LQKENI. The CDR3 extends over 15 amino acids. The CDR3 loop reads CASSPLAGADNEQFF.

This rearrangement joins TRBV6-2 or TRBV6-3 to TRBJ2-7; the TRBD2 assignment by TCRdb is unverifiable without DNA. The germline V gene has CDR1 MNHEY and CDR2 SVGEGT. CDR3 length: 15 amino acids. The CDR3 here is CASSSAGERPYEQYF.

V usage is TRBV20-1 and J usage is TRBJ1-2; TCRdb's assignment of TRBD1 cannot be checked, as there is no DNA. Germline values: CDR1 DFQATT, CDR2 SNEGSKA (reference sequence). This CDR3 region has 13 residues. CDR3 amino acids: CSAPRDHDYGYTF.